This T cell receptor (beta chain) was recovered during a study of blood T cell repertoires in COVID-19. Study context: COVID-19 samples, acute and convalescent, were from the United States, Italy and Spain.

While infection was still active, Seattle patients were enrolled and then followed longitudinally. Per the germline V gene, CDR1 is SGDLS and CDR2 is YYNGEE. The CDR3 has 17 amino acids. V lost 0 bases, J lost 2 bases, and 6 bases stayed unmatched. In the study's own analysis: Reference gene primer amplification gave estimated nucleated cell counts. Sequencing used immunoSEQ multiplex PCR; TCRdb keeps in-frame clones, though not all of them. V and J calls and clone size are copied from that table; D and trimming were computed from the DNA. Here the sample spans 500,000 to 600,000 clones, roughly nine tenths being singletons.

The rearrangement uses TRBV9 and TRBJ2-3; 10 bases map to TRBD2. This clonotype was obtained from a woman in her forties or fifties with COVID-19, enrolled during active disease. The sequenced material came from peripheral blood. CDR3 DNA: TGTGCCAGCAGCGTAGGAATAGCGGGGGGCCTCACAGATACGCAGTATTTT. It translates to CASSVGIAGGLTDTQYF.